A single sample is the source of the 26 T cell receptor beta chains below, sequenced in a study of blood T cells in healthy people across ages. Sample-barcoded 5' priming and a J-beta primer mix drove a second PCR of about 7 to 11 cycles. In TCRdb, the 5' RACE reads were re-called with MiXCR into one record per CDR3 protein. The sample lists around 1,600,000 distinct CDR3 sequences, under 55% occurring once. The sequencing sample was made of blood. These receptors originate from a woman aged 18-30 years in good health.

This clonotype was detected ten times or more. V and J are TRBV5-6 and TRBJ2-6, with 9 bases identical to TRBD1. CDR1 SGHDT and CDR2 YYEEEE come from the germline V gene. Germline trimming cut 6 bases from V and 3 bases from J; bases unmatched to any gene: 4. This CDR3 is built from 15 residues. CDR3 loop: CASKQGAYGANVLTF. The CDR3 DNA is TGTGCCAGCAAACAGGGGGCTTATGGGGCCAACGTCCTGACTTTC.

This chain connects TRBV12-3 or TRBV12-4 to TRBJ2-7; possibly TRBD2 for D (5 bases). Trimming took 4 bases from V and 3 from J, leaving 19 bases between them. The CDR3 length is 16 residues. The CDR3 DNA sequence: TGTGCCAGCAGTTCCGCTACCGGAGCGGAAATCTACGAGCAGTACTTC. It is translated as CASSSATGAEIYEQYF.

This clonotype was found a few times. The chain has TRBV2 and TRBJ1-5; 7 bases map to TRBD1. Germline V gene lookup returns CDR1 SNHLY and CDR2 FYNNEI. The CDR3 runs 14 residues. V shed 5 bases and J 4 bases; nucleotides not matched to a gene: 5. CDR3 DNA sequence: TGTGCCAGCAGTAGACAGGGCCTGAATCAGCCCCAGCATTTT. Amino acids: CASSRQGLNQPQHF. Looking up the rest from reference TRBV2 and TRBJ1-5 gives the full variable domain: EPEVTQTPSHQVTQMGQEVILRCVPISNHLYFYWYRQILGQKVEFLVSFYNNEISEKSEIFDDQFSVERPDGSNFTLKIRSTKLEDSAMYFCASSRQGLNQPQHFGDGTRLSIL.

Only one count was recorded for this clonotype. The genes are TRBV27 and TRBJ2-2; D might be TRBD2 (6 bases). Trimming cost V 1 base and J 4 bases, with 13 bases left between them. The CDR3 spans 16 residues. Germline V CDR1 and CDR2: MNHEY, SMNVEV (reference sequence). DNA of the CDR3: TGTGCCAGCAGTTTATACGGGACTTCGGCCACCGGGGAGCTGTTTTTT. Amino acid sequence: CASSLYGTSATGELFF.

CDR3 amino acids: CASRTSRGGGRGTPNEQFF. DNA for the CDR3: TGTGCCAGCAGAACCTCGAGGGGTGGCGGGAGGGGAACCCCGAATGAGCAGTTCTTC. This chain joins TRBV11-2 and TRBJ2-1; 9 nucleotides line up with TRBD2. Germline V gives CDR1 SGHAT, CDR2 FQNNGV. With 6 bases clipped from V and 7 bases from J, the junction kept 22 bases outside the gene matches. The CDR3 loop spans 19 amino acids.

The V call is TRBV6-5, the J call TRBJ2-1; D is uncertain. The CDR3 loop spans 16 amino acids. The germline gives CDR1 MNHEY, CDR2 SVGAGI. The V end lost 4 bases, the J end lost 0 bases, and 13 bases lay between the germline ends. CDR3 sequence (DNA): TGTGCCAGCAGTTCCGTTAGTTGGAGCTCCTACAATGAGCAGTTCTTC. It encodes CASSSVSWSSYNEQFF.

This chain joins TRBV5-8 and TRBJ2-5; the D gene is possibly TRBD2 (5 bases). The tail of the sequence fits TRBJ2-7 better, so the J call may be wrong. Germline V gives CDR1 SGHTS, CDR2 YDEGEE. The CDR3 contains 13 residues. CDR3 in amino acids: CASTRPGVYEQYF. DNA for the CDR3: TGTGCCAGCACCCGGCCCGGGGTCTACGAGCAGTACTTC.

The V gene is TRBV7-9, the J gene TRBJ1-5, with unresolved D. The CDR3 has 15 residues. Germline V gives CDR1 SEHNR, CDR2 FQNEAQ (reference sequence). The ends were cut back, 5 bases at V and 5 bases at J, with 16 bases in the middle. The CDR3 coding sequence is TGTGCCAGCAGCCCGAGCGGGTCAAATTATCAGCCCCAGCATTTT. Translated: CASSPSGSNYQPQHF. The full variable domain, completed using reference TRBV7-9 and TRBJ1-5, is DTGVSQNPRHKITKRGQNVTFRCDPISEHNRLYWYRQTLGQGPEFLTYFQNEAQLEKSRLLSDRFSAERPKGSFSTLEIQRTEQGDSAMYLCASSPSGSNYQPQHFGDGTRLSIL.

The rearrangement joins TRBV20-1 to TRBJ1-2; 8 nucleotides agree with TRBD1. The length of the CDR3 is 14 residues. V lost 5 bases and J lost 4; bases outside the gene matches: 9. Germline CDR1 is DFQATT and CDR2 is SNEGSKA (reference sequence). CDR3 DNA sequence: TGCAGTGCTCCGACGACAGGGGCTTCCTATGGCTACACCTTC. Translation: CSAPTTGASYGYTF.

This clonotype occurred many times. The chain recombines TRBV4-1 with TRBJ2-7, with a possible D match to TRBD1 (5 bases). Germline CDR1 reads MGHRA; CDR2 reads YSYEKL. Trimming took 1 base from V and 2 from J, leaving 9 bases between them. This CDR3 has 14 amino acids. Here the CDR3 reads CASSQAGNTYEQYF. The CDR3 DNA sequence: TGCGCCAGCAGCCAAGCAGGGAATACCTACGAGCAGTACTTC.

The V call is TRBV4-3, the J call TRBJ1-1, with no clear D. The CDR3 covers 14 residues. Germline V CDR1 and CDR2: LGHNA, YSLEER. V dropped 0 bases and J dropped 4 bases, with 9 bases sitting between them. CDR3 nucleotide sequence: TGCGCCAGCAGCCAAGAAGCGAGATCCACTGAAGCTTTCTTT. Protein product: CASSQEARSTEAFF.

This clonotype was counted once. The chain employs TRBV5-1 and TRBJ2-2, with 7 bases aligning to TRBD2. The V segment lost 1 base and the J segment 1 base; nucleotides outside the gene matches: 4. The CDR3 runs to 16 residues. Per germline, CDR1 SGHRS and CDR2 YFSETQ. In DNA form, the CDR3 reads TGCGCCAGCAGCTTGTTGACTAGCCTGAACACCGGGGAGCTGTTTTTT. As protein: CASSLLTSLNTGELFF. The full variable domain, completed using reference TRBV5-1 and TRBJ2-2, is KAGVTQTPRYLIKTRGQQVTLSCSPISGHRSVSWYQQTPGQGLQFLFEYFSETQRNKGNFPGRFSGRQFSNSRSEMNVSTLELGDSALYLCASSLLTSLNTGELFFGEGSRLTVL.

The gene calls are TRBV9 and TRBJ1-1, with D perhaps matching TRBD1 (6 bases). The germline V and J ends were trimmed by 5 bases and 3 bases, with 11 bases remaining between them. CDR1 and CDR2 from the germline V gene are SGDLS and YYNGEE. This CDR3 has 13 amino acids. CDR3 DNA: TGTGCCAGCAGTACATCAGGGGACACTGAAGCTTTCTTT. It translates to CASSTSGDTEAFF.

In nucleotides, the CDR3 is TGTGCCAGCAGTTACCCGACAGGGGGAAATCAGCCCCAGCATTTT. It is translated as CASSYPTGGNQPQHF. The chain employs TRBV6-2 or TRBV6-3 and TRBJ1-5; 9 bases are a match to TRBD1. The CDR3 consists of 15 residues. Per germline, CDR1 MNHEY and CDR2 SVGEGT. V lost 2 bases to trimming and J lost 4 bases; unmatched junction nucleotides: 3.

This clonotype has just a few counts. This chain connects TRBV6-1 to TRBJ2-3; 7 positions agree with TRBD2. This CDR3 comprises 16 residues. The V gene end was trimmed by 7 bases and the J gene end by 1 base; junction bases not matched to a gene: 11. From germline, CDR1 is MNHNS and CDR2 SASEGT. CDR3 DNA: TGTGCCAGCACAGCCGGGACTAACCCTGGCACAGATACGCAGTATTTT. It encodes CASTAGTNPGTDTQYF.

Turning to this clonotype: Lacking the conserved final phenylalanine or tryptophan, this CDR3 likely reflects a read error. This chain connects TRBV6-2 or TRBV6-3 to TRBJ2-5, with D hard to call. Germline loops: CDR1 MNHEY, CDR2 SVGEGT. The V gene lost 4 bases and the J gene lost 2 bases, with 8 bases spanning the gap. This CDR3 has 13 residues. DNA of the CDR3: TGTGCCAGCAGTTGGACGGTACAAGAGACCCAGTACTTA. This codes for CASSWTVQETQYL.

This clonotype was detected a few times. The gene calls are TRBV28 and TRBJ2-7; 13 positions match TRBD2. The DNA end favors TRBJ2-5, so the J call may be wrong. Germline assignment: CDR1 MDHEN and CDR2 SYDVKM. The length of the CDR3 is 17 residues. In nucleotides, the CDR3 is TGTGCCAGCAGTTTTTGGACTAGCGGGAGAACGAGGGAGACCCAGTACTTC. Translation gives CASSFWTSGRTRETQYF.

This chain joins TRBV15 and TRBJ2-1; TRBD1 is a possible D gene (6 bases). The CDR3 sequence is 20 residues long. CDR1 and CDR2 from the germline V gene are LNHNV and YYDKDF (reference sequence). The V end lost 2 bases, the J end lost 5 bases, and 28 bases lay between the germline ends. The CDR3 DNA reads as TGTGCCACCAGCAGACGTCTTGGCAGGGGCGAAAGGGCAAAAAACAATGAGCAGTTCTTC. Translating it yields CATSRRLGRGERAKNNEQFF.

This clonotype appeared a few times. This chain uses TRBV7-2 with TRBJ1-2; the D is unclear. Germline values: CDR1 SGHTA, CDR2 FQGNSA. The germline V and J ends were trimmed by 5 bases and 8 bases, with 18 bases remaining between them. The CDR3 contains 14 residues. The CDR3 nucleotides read TGTGCCAGCAGCCGTCTAAGGGAGTTAGGCGGCTACACCTTC. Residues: CASSRLRELGGYTF.

This chain's CDR3 is CAISETSGIHEQYF. For the CDR3, the DNA is TGTGCCATCAGTGAGACTAGCGGGATTCACGAGCAGTACTTC. The V gene is TRBV10-3, the J gene TRBJ2-7, with 10 bases that match TRBD2. J was trimmed by 5 bases and V by 2 bases; bases with no gene match: 3. This CDR3 has 14 amino acids. The germline V gene has CDR1 ENHRY and CDR2 SYGVKD.

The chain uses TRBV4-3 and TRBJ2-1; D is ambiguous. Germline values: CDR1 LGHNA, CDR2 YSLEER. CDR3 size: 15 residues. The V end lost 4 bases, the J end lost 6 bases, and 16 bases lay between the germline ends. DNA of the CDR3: TGCGCCAGCAGCCGGGAAGACACCCACCTCAATGAGCAGTTCTTC. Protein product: CASSREDTHLNEQFF.

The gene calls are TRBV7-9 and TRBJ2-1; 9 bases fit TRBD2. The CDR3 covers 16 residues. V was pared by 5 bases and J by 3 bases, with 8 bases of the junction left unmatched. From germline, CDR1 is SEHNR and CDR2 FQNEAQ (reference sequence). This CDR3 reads CASSPPTSGDYNEQFF. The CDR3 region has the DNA TGTGCCAGCAGCCCACCGACTAGCGGAGACTACAATGAGCAGTTCTTC.

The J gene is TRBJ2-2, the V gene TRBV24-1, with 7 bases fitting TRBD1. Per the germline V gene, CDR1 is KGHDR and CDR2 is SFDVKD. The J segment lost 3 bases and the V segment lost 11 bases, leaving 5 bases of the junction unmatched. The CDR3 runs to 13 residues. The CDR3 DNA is TGTGCCATCCGAGACAGGGACACCGGGGAGCTGTTTTTT. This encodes CAIRDRDTGELFF.

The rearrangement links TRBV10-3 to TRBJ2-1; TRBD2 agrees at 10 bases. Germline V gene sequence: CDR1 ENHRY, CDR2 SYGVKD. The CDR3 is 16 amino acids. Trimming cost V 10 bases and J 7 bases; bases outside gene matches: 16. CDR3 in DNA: TGTGCCACCGGGCAAAGCGGGGGGGTTCCAGGTAATGAGCAGTTCTTC. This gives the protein CATGQSGGVPGNEQFF.

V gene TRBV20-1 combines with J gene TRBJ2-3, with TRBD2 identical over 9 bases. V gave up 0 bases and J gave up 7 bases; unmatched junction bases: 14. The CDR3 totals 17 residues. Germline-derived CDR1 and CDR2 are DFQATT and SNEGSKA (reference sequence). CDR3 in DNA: TGCAGTGCTAGAGATCCGGAGGCGGGGGGGCCGGAGAATACGCAGTATTTT. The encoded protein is CSARDPEAGGPENTQYF.

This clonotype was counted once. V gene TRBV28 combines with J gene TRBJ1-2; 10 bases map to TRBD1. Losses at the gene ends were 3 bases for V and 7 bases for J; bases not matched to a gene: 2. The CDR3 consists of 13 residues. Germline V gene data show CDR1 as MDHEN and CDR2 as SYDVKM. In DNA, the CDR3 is TGTGCCAGCAGTTTTTGGACAGGGGGTGGCTACACCTTC. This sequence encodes CASSFWTGGGYTF.